Here is one T cell receptor beta chain with its context. Its antigen is not identified. This entry is derived from a study of T cell repertoires in cytomegalovirus infection. Background on the study: Well-studied HLA-B-restricted CMV epitopes were used in the study alongside recently identified HLA-C-restricted ones. Public signatures in TCR beta pointed to CMV infection and matching HLA type.

Whole-study results and caveats: HLA-C-restricted CMV-specific TCR beta clonotypes were dominant in the ex vivo response. Cumulative public TCR beta family frequency identified carriers of CMV plus the relevant HLA.

Germline CDR1 MGHRA, CDR2 YSYEKL. The CDR3 length is 15 residues. The trim removed 0 bases at V and 5 bases at J, leaving 3 bases unmatched. TCRdb analysed the reads with MiXCR anew, one entry per CDR3 protein. The data contain about 110,000 distinct CDR3 sequences, approximately 45% of them singletons. This TCR was sampled from a human donor in good health (CMV status not recorded). Some clones in this sample may be carry-over from other donors' samples. The chain carries TRBV4-1 and TRBJ2-5; 10 bases are a match to TRBD1. The specimen was CD8+ T cells from cultured PBMCs, collected from culture after CMV antigen stimulation. This CDR3 reads CASSQDGTGDETQYF. The CDR3 region has the DNA TGCGCCAGCAGCCAAGATGGGACAGGGGATGAGACCCAGTACTTC.